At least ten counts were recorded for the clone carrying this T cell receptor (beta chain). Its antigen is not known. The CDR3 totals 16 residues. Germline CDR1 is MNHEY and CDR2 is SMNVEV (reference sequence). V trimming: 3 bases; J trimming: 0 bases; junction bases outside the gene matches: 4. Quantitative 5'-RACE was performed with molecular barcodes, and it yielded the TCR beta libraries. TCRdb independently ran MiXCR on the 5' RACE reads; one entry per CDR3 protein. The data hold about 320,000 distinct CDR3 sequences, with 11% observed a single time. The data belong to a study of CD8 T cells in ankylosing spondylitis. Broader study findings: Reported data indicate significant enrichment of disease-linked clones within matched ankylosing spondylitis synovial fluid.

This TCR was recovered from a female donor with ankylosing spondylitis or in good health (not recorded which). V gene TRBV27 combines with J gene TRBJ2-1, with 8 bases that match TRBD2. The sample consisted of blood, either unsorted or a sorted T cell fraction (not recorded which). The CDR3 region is CASSLSGSSSYNEQFF. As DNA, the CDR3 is TGTGCCAGCAGTTTGAGCGGGAGTAGCTCCTACAATGAGCAGTTCTTC.